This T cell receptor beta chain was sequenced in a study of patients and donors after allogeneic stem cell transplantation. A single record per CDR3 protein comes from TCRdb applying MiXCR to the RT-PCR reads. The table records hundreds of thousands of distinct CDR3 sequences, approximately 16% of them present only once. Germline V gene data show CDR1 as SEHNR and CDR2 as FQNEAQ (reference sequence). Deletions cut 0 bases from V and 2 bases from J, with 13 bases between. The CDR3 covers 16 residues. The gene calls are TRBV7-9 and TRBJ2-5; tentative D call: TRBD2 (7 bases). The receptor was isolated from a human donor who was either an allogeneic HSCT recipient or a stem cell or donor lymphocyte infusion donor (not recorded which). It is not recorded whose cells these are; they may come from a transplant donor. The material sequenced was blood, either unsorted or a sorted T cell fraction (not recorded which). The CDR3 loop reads CASSLAVGGPQETQYF. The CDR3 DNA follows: TGTGCCAGCAGCTTAGCGGTGGGGGGGCCTCAAGAGACCCAGTACTTC.